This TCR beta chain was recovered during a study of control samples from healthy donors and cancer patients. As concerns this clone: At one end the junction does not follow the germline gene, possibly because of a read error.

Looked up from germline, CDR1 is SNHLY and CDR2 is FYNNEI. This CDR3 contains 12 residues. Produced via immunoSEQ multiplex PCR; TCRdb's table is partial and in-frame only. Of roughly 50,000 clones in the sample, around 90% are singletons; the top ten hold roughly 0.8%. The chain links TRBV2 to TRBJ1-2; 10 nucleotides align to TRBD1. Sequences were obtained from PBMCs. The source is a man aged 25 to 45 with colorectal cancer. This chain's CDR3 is CASKGQGPAIIF. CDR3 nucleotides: TGTGCCAGCAAGGGACAGGGGCCCGCAATTATTTTC.